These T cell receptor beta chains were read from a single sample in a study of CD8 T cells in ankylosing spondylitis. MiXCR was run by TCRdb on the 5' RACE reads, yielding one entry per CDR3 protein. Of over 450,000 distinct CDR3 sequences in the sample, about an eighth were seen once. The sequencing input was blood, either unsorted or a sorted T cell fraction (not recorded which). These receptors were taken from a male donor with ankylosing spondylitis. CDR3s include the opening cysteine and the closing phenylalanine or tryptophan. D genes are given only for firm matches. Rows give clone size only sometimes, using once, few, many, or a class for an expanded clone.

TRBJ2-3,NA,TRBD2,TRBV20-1,TGCAGTGCTAGAGATCGGAGGCTAGCGGGAGTCGGGGATACGCAGTATTTT,CSARDRRLAGVGDTQYF
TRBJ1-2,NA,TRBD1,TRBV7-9,TGTGCCAGCAGCTTAGGACCGGCAGGGGGTGATGGCTACACCTTC,CASSLGPAGGDGYTF
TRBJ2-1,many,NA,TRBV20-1,TGCAGTCTTGACTCTTCCTACAATGAGCAGTTCTTC,CSLDSSYNEQFF
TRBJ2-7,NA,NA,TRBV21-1,TGTGCCAGCAGAGTAGACAGGGTCGAGCAGTACTTC,CASRVDRVEQYF
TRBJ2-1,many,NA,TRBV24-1,TGTGCCACCAGTGAACCCAGACCAGGGAATGAGCAGTTCTTC,CATSEPRPGNEQFF
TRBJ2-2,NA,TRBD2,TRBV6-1,TGTGCCAGCAGTCGGGACTACGAACACGGGGAGCTGTTTTTT,CASSRDYEHGELFF
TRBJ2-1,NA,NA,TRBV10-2,TGCGCCAGTGGGTGGGGACTGGGGGAGGATGAGCAGTTCTTC,CASGWGLGEDEQFF
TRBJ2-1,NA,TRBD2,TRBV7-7,TGTGCCAGCAGCCCCATGCCCAGCGGGAGGGCCTACAATGAGCAGTTCTTC,CASSPMPSGRAYNEQFF
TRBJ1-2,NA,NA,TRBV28,TGTGCCAGCAGTTTAAGACACTTCAGAGGCGGCTACACCTTC,CASSLRHFRGGYTF
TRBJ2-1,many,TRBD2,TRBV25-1,TGTGCCAGCAGTGATATAGCGGGAGCATACAATGAGCAGTTCTTC,CASSDIAGAYNEQFF
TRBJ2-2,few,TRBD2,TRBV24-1,TGTGCCACCAGTGATTGGGGCGGGAGCCTTGACGGGGAGCTGTTTTTT,CATSDWGGSLDGELFF
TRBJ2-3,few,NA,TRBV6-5,TGTGCCAGCAGTTACGGTCCGGTGGGGGACGGGGGTACGCAGTATTTT,CASSYGPVGDGGTQYF
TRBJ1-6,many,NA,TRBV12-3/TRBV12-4,TGTGCCAGCAGTTTCTTGAGGGAATCGCCCCTCCACTTT,CASSFLRESPLHF
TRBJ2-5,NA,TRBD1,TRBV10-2,TGCGCCAGCAGTGAGCCGGGACAGGGGGTCGGAGAGACCCAGTACTTC,CASSEPGQGVGETQYF
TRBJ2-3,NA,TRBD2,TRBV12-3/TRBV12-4,TGTGCCAGCAGTTATACTAGCGGGAGATCAGATACGCAGTATTTT,CASSYTSGRSDTQYF
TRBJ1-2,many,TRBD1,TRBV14,TGTGCCAGCAGCCAAGGGACAGGGTATGGCTACACCTTC,CASSQGTGYGYTF
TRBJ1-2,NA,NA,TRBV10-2,TGCGCCAGTGGGCCCCCAGACTTCTATGGCTACACCTTC,CASGPPDFYGYTF
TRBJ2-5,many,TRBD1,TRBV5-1,TGCGCCAGCAGCCACCGGGACAGACTACAAGAGACCCAGTACTTC,CASSHRDRLQETQYF
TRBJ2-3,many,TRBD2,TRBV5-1,TGCGCCAGCAGCTTGGCCCTCGCGGGAGAAACAGATACGCAGTATTTT,CASSLALAGETDTQYF
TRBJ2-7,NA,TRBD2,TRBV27,TGTGCCAGCAGTTTATCAGGCGGGAGGAATGGCGAGCAGTACTTC,CASSLSGGRNGEQYF
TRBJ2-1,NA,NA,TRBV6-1,TGTGCCAGCACCGGGCACTACAATGAGGGGTTCTTC,CASTGHYNEGFF
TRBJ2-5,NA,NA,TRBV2,TGTGCCAGCATATCTATCCCTCCTAGGGGGAGAGAGACCCAGTACTTC,CASISIPPRGRETQYF
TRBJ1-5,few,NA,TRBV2,TGTGCCAGCAGTTCACAGTTGGTAAGGGATCAGCCCCAGCATTTT,CASSSQLVRDQPQHF
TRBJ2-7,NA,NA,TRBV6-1,TGTGCCAGCGGAGGGCAGTACTTC,CASGGQYF
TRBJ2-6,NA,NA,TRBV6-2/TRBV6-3,TGTGCCAGCAGTTACGGAGGCAGCCAGGGCACTGGGGCCAACGTCCTGACTTTC,CASSYGGSQGTGANVLTF
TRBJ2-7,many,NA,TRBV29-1,TGCAGCGTTGGGACAGCCCGTTACGAGCAGTACTTC,CSVGTARYEQYF
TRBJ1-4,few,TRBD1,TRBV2,TGTGCCAGCAGAGGAGTTACCGGGACAGAAACTGAAAAACTGTTTTTT,CASRGVTGTETEKLFF
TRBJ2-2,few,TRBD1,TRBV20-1,TGCAGTCACCCCGGGACAGGGGGCACCGGGGAGCTGTTTTTT,CSHPGTGGTGELFF
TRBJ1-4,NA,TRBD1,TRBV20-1,TGCAGTGCCCCGGGACAGGGGGATGAAAAACTGTTTTTT,CSAPGQGDEKLFF
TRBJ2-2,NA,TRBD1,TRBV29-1,TGCAGCGTAGGACAGGGAAAACCCGGGGAGCTGTTTTTT,CSVGQGKPGELFF
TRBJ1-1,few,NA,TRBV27,TGTGCCAGCAGTTTAGGGGGGATCGGCCTCACTGAAGCTTTCTTT,CASSLGGIGLTEAFF
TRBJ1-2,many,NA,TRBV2,TGTGCCAGCAGGCCTAACTATGGCTACACCTTC,CASRPNYGYTF
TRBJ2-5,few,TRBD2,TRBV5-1,TGCGCCAGCAGCTTGCCTAGCGGGAACCAAGAGACCCAGTACTTC,CASSLPSGNQETQYF
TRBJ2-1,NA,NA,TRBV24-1,TGTGCCACCAGTGATTTGGCGCGGGAGCAGTTCTTC,CATSDLAREQFF
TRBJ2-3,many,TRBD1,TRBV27,TGTGCCAGCAGTACCAGAAGACAGGGTCGCACAGATACGCAGTATTTT,CASSTRRQGRTDTQYF
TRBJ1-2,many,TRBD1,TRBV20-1,TGCAGTGCCAATCAGGGGGCTGCTAACTATGGCTACACCTTC,CSANQGAANYGYTF
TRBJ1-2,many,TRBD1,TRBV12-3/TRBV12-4,TGTGCCAGCCGACAGGGACCATCGTATGGCTACACCTTC,CASRQGPSYGYTF
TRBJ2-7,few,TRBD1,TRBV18,TGTGCCAGTCTCGGGGACAGGGAAGGCGAGCAGTACTTC,CASLGDREGEQYF
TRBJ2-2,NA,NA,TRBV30,TGTGCCTGGAGCGAGGGCCGATACACCGGGGAGCTGTTTTTT,CAWSEGRYTGELFF
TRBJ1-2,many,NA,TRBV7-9,TGTGCCAGCAGCTTATCAGGGTCTAATGGCTACACCTTC,CASSLSGSNGYTF
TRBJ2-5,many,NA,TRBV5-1,TGTGCCAGCAGCATACAAGAGACCCAGTACTTC,CASSIQETQYF
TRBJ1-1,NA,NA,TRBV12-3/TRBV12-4,TGTGCCAGCAGTTTCGAGCGGGAACGGGCTGAAGCTTTCTTT,CASSFERERAEAFF
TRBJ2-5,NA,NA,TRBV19,TGTGCCAGTAGGGAGGGTCCCTCTCAGCAAGAGACCCAGTACTTC,CASREGPSQQETQYF
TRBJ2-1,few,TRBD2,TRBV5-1,TGCGCCAGCAGCACCATAAGCGGGACCCACAATGAGCAGTTCTTC,CASSTISGTHNEQFF
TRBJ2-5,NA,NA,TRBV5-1,TGCGCCAGCAGCGCGGACCAACGAAGGGAGACCCAGTACTTC,CASSADQRRETQYF
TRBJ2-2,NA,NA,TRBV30,TGTGCCTGGATTTCAGGGGGGCAGGGCACCGGGGAGCTGTTTTTT,CAWISGGQGTGELFF
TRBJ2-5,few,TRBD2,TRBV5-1,TGCGCCAGCAGCAAGGGACTAGCGGGAGAGACCCAGTACTTC,CASSKGLAGETQYF
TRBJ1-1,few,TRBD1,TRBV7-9,TGTGCCAGCAGCTCGGGACAGGGTGGGATTGGCACTGAAGCTTTCTTT,CASSSGQGGIGTEAFF
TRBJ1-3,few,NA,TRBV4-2,TGTGCCAGCAGCCACCCGAGAGGAAACACCATATATTTT,CASSHPRGNTIYF
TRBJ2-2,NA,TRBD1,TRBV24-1,TGTGCCACCAGTGACCGGACAGGGGGCGTCGCCGGGGAGCTGTTTTTT,CATSDRTGGVAGELFF
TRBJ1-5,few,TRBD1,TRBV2,TGTGCCAGCAACTGGGACAGTGATCAGCCCCAGCATTTT,CASNWDSDQPQHF
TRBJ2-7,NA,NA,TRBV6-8,TGTGCCAGCAGTCGTTACGGTTCAGGGGAGTACGAGCAGTACTTC,CASSRYGSGEYEQYF
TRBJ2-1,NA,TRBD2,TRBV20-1,TGCAGTGCTGAGGGGCTAGCGGGAATTTGGCCCAATGAGCAGTTCTTC,CSAEGLAGIWPNEQFF
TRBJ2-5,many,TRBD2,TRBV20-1,TGCAGTGCCAGCACTAGCGGGATGGGGCAAGAGACCCAGTACTTC,CSASTSGMGQETQYF
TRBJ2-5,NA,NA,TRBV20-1,TGCAGTGCTAGTCAGGGGACCCGGACCCAGTACTTC,CSASQGTRTQYF
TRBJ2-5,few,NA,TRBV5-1,TGCGCCAGCAGCTATAACCCACAAAAACAAGAGACCCAGTACTTC,CASSYNPQKQETQYF
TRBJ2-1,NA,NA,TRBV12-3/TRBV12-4,TGTGCCAGCAGTTCGGAGCCTCTCAATGAGCAGTTCTTC,CASSSEPLNEQFF
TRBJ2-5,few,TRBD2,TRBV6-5,TGTGCCAGCAGTTACTCAGCTAGCGGGACGATTGGAGAGACCCAGTACTTC,CASSYSASGTIGETQYF